These 20 T cell receptor delta chains were sequenced from one sample in a study of γδ T cells in repeated Plasmodium falciparum infection. TCRdb reanalysed the multiplex PCR reads via CATT. Of 75,000 to 95,000 delta-chain clones in the sample, roughly 0.98% were seen once. Flow sorting of PBMC yielded separate Vgamma9/Vdelta2+ and Vdelta2-negative gammadelta T cell populations for bulk repertoire analysis. The specimen was gamma-delta T cells from blood. The receptor source for this set is a pool of human donors (malaria-infected and uninfected, not separated).

On this clone: A read error is likely here: a far larger clone is one base away. The same CDR3 is also encoded by other DNA sequences in this sample. CDR3 in DNA: TGTGCCTGCGACCCTTGGGGTCAAACCGTGGGGTCAGCACAACTCTTCTTT. It yields the protein CACDPWGQTVGSAQLFF. J is TRDJ2 and V is TRDV2; D is perhaps TRDD3 (5 bases). TCRdb carries no J gene annotation; the J gene was assigned here by matching the DNA with germline. The CDR3 is 17 residues long. V lost 7 bases, J lost 6 bases, and 26 bases lay in between. Germline values: CDR1 GEAIGNYY, CDR2 EKD.

This clone occurred a few times. This sequence is one base from a far larger clone and is likely a read error. Other DNA variants within this sample encode the same CDR3. The J gene is TRDJ1, the V gene TRDV3; 10 nucleotides align to TRDD3. The CDR3 loop spans 16 amino acids. From germline, CDR1 is TVYSNPD and CDR2 GDNSRS (reference sequence). CDR3 DNA sequence: TGTGCCTTTACCTTCCCTTGGGGGATACCCACCGATAAACTAATCTTT. As protein: CAFTFPWGIPTDKLIF.

This clone was counted only a few times. TCRdb attributes to this sequence the protein of a much larger clone, which differs from the DNA translation at residue 22; a read error is likely, and the protein displayed is translated from the DNA. The V gene call reads TRDV1; no J gene was called; the DNA was not used to check the table's D call, TRDD3. The CDR3 has 24 residues. Germline V gives CDR1 TSWWSYY, CDR2 QGS. The CDR3 here is CALGVTPTPRVLGVLRGSTAQPFF. DNA of the CDR3: TGTGCTCTTGGGGTCACTCCTACGCCGAGGGTACTGGGGGTTCTCCGCGGCTCGACAGCACAACCCTTCTTT.

In this sample, this clone turned up a few times. This probably arose from a read error, given a far larger clone one base away. This specimen includes other DNA sequences encoding the same CDR3. The rearrangement links TRDV2 to TRDJ1, with 10 bases lining up with TRDD3. From germline, CDR1 is GEAIGNYY and CDR2 EKD. The CDR3 has 18 amino acids. The CDR3 DNA follows: TGTGCCTGTGACAAGGGGGATACGGCCACATCGCAGACCGATAAACTTATCTTT. The encoded protein is CACDKGDTATSQTDKLIF.

This clone was counted between two and nine times. TCRdb lists the protein of a much larger clone for this DNA, which differs at residue 4, so this is likely a read error; the protein given here is translated from the DNA itself. V gene TRDV2 combines with J gene TRDJ1; 12 bases are a match to TRDD3. Here the J gene came from matching the DNA to germline, since TCRdb omits it. The CDR3 spans 16 residues. Germline CDR1 reads GEAIGNYY; CDR2 reads EKD. The trim removed 5 bases at V and 9 bases at J, leaving 15 bases unmatched. CDR3 nucleotides: TGTGCCTGTGGCAGACTGGGGGATACAAGAATGAAGGAACTCATCTTT. It is translated as CACGRLGDTRMKELIF.

About this clone itself: TCRdb attributes to this sequence the protein of a much larger clone, which differs from the DNA translation at residue 15; a read error is likely, and the protein displayed is translated from the DNA. J is TRDJ1 and V is TRDV1; 10 nucleotides match TRDD3. The J gene, not given by TCRdb, was assigned here from a germline match of the nucleotide sequence. The ends lost 2 bases at V and 0 bases at J; junction bases unmatched: 18. The CDR3 contains 21 residues. In germline, CDR1 is TSWWSYY, CDR2 QGS. In DNA form, the CDR3 reads TGTGCTCTTGGGGAATGCCACCTAGACCGCGGGGGATACGGGCACACCGATAAACTCATCTTT. Its protein is CALGECHLDRGGYGHTDKLIF.

In this sample, this clone turned up a few times. This DNA's translation differs at residue 11 from TCRdb's protein, which comes from a much larger clone; a read error is likely, and the protein shown is translated from the DNA. The chain carries TRDV1 and TRDJ1; D is unresolved. V was cut by 4 bases and J by 1 base, with 16 bases left in between. Germline assignment: CDR1 TSWWSYY and CDR2 QGS. The CDR3 runs to 16 residues. The CDR3 loop reads CALGGTSPPTTDKLIF. In DNA form, the CDR3 reads TGTGCTCTTGGGGGTACTTCTCCACCAACCACCGATAAACTCATCTTT.

In its sample, this clone was seen many times. The TCRdb record carries a much larger clone's protein, which differs from this DNA's translation at residue 4; a read error is the likely cause, and the protein listed here is the DNA translation. J is TRDJ1 and V is TRDV2, with TRDD3 matching 13 bases. The CDR3 is 17 residues long. The V segment lost 7 bases and the J segment 2 bases; nucleotides outside the gene matches: 12. Germline lookup yields CDR1 GEAIGNYY and CDR2 EKD. CDR3: CACERLGDTRRTDKLIF. The CDR3 DNA is TGTGCCTGCGAGCGACTGGGGGATACGCGGCGGACCGATAAACTCATCTTT.

This clone was counted ten times or more. The rearrangement uses TRDV1 and TRDJ1, with 8 bases lining up with TRDD3. This CDR3 is 17 amino acids long. V dropped 5 bases and J dropped 5; count of bases not matched to a gene: 16. CDR1 is TSWWSYY, CDR2 QGS, per germline. CDR3: CALGSPRLGVRSDKLIF. The CDR3 nucleotides are TGTGCTCTTGGGTCACCACGACTGGGGGTACGATCAGATAAACTCATCTTT.

Comment on this clone: It is likely a read error: a sequence one base away is far more abundant. Other DNA sequences of this sample code for an identical CDR3. The rearrangement uses TRDV1 and TRDJ1; 12 bases match TRDD3. The CDR3 loop spans 23 amino acids. Losses at the gene ends were 0 bases for V and 0 bases for J; bases not matched to a gene: 20. CDR1 is TSWWSYY and CDR2 is QGS in the germline V gene. CDR3 region: CALGELWPDWGIQVRTYTDKLIF. The CDR3 nucleotides read TGTGCTCTTGGGGAACTCTGGCCCGACTGGGGGATACAGGTCCGCACTTACACCGATAAACTCATCTTT.

This clone was detected only a few times. This likely traces to a read error, being one base from a far larger clone. This sample also contains other DNA sequences that code for the same CDR3. V usage is TRDV1 and J usage is TRDJ1; a possible D gene is TRDD3 (8 bases). Per the germline V gene, CDR1 is TSWWSYY and CDR2 is QGS. The length of the CDR3 is 20 residues. The V end was cut by 3 bases, the J end by 0 bases, with 26 bases between. In DNA, the CDR3 is TGTGCTCTTGGGGAGGCCTTCCTGCTGGGGGACTACGATTACACCGATAAACTCATCTTT. This translates into CALGEAFLLGDYDYTDKLIF.

This clone has just a few counts. TCRdb's protein, taken from a much larger clone, differs from this DNA's translation at residue 6, likely owing to a read error; the protein displayed comes from the DNA. The V gene is TRDV2, the J gene TRDJ1; 8 positions match TRDD3. TCRdb is silent on the J gene; assignment here came from matching the DNA to germline. This CDR3 has 20 amino acids. J lost 1 base, V lost 0 bases, and 18 bases had no gene match. Per germline, CDR1 GEAIGNYY and CDR2 EKD. The CDR3 protein is CACDTAYPGDIVQGTDKLIF. The DNA of the CDR3 is TGTGCCTGTGACACCGCTTATCCGGGGGATATTGTACAGGGCACCGATAAACTCATCTTT.

This clone was counted ten times or more. Within the sample, other DNA sequences also encode this same CDR3. This chain links TRDV1 with TRDJ1; TRDD3 matches at 7 bases. After removal of 3 bases from V and 8 bases from J, the junction contained 21 bases not matched to a gene. CDR3 size: 18 residues. The germline V gene has CDR1 TSWWSYY and CDR2 QGS. CDR3 loop: CALGDLNRGGSLDGKLIF. The CDR3, as DNA: TGTGCTCTTGGGGACCTAAACAGGGGGGGATCATTAGACGGAAAACTCATCTTT.

This clone was observed a handful of times. Translating this DNA gives a protein that differs at residue 12 from the TCRdb one, which belongs to a much larger clone; a read error is likely, and the protein shown is this translation. The J gene is TRDJ1, the V gene TRDV1; D may be TRDD3 (8 bases). V lost 0 bases and J 10 bases, leaving 27 bases between the germline ends. Germline loops: CDR1 TSWWSYY, CDR2 QGS. The CDR3 consists of 18 residues. In DNA form, the CDR3 reads TGTGCTCTTGGGGAACTCAATTTTCCTACGGTTGAGGGATACGGACTCATCTTT. It is translated as CALGELNFPTVEGYGLIF.

This clone was observed a handful of times. The protein in TCRdb stems from a much larger clone and differs at residue 17 from this DNA's translation, likely a read error; here the protein is translated from the DNA. For the V gene the call is TRDV1; the J gene has no call; the tabulated D call, TRDD3, remains unverified against the DNA. Germline assignment: CDR1 TSWWSYY and CDR2 QGS. The CDR3 totals 19 residues. DNA for the CDR3: TGTGCTCTTGGGGAAGGCGCTGGGGCCCGGAGAGGGTACACCGATAAACCCATCTTT. Residues: CALGEGAGARRGYTDKPIF.

Turning to this clone: TCRdb shows a much larger clone's protein in place of this DNA's translation, and the two differ at residue 14, likely through a read error; the protein shown is translated from the DNA. The chain recombines TRDV1 with TRDJ1; weak D call: TRDD3 (5 bases). Since TCRdb gives no J gene, matching the DNA to germline was used here to assign it. CDR3 length: 18 amino acids. Germline lookup yields CDR1 TSWWSYY and CDR2 QGS. The DNA for the CDR3 is TGTGCTCTTGGGGAACTAGTGCGAACCCGGGGGTACACCGGTAAACTCATCTTT. Translated: CALGELVRTRGYTGKLIF.

This clone was picked up a small number of times. TCRdb shows a much larger clone's protein in place of this DNA's translation, and the two differ at residue 7, likely through a read error; the protein shown is translated from the DNA. The rearrangement links TRDV2 to TRDJ1, with TRDD3 matching 11 bases. TCRdb records no J gene; here it was assigned by comparing the DNA to germline. The J segment lost 2 bases and the V segment lost 0 bases, leaving 10 bases of the junction unmatched. Germline V CDR1 and CDR2: GEAIGNYY, EKD. The CDR3 runs 18 residues. The CDR3 reads CACDTLPVLGDRTDKLIF. The CDR3 DNA is TGTGCCTGTGACACCCTACCCGTACTGGGGGATAGAACCGATAAACTCATCTTT.

Concerning this clone: Given a far larger clone just one base away, this is likely a sequencing read error. The same CDR3 is also encoded by other DNA sequences in this sample. The rearrangement uses TRDV1 and TRDJ1; TRDD2 matches 9 bases. TCRdb gives no J gene; it was assigned here by matching the DNA to germline. Germline CDR1 reads TSWWSYY; CDR2 reads QGS. The CDR3 extends over 25 amino acids. CDR3 DNA sequence: TGTGCTCTTGGGGAACACCCGGCCTTCCTACTCCAAGTGGGTTGGGTTACGCCGTACACCGACAAACTCATCTTT. It yields the protein CALGEHPAFLLQVGWVTPYTDKLIF.

As concerns this clone: The likely explanation is a read error, given a far larger clone one base away. This sample also contains other DNA sequences that code for the same CDR3. With the J gene uncalled, the V gene is TRDV2; the table calls TRDD3, which could not be checked here. Germline CDR1 and CDR2: GEAIGNYY and EKD. The CDR3 loop spans 16 amino acids. CDR3 DNA: TGTGCCTGTGACATACTGGGGGATACGGCGGCCGATAAACTTATCTTT. This codes for CACDILGDTAADKLIF.

This clone was seen a few times. A read error is the likely source, as a far larger clone sits one nucleotide away. Other DNA sequences from this sample encode an identical CDR3 as well. V is TRDV2 and J is TRDJ1, with D perhaps matching TRDD3 (5 bases). The J gene was missing in TCRdb and was found by matching the end of the DNA to germline. The CDR3 loop spans 15 amino acids. Germline CDR1 reads GEAIGNYY; CDR2 reads EKD. The CDR3 sequence: CACDGLEGTADKLIF. CDR3 nucleotide sequence: TGCGCCTGTGACGGGTTGGAGGGGACGGCCGATAAACTCATCTTT.